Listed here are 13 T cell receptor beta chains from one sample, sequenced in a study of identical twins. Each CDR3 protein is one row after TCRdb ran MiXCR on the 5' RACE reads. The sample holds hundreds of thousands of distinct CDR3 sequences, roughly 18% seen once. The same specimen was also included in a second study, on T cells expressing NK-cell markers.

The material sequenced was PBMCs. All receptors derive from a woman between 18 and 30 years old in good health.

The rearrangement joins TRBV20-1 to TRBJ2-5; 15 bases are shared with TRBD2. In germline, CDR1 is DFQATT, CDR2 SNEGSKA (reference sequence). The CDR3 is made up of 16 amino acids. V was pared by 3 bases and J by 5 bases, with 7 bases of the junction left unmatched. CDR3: CSARVGTSGGFETQYF. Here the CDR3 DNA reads TGCAGTGCTAGGGTCGGGACTAGCGGGGGGTTTGAGACCCAGTACTTC.

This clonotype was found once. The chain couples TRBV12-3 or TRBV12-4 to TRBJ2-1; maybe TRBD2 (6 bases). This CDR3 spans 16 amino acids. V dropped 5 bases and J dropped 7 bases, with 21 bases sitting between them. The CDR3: CASSPRTTSTKNEQFF. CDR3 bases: TGTGCCAGCAGTCCTCGGACTACCTCGACGAAGAATGAGCAGTTCTTC.

The CDR3 DNA follows: TGTGCCAACAACACAGACGCGCCCTACGAGCAGTACTTC. Protein sequence: CANNTDAPYEQYF. V usage is TRBV18 and J usage is TRBJ2-7, with D uncertain. Germline CDR1 is KGHSH and CDR2 is LQKENI. The CDR3 is made up of 13 amino acids. Trimming took off 10 bases at V and 2 bases at J, with 15 bases between the two ends.

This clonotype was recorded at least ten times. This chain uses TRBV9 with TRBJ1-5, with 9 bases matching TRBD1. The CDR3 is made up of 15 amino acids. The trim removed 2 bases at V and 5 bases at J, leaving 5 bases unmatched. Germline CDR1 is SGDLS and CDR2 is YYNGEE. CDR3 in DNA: TGTGCCAGCAGCGTCGGGACAGGGTTTGATCAGCCCCAGCATTTT. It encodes CASSVGTGFDQPQHF. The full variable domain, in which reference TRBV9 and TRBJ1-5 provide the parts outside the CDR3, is DSGVTQTPKHLITATGQRVTLRCSPRSGDLSVYWYQQSLDQGLQFLIQYYNGEERAKGNILERFSAQQFPDLHSELNLSSLELGDSALYFCASSVGTGFDQPQHFGDGTRLSIL.

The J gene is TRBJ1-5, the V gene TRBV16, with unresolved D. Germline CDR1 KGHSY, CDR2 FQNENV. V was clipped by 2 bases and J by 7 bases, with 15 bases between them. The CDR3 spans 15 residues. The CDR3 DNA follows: TGTGCCAGCAGCCAACGTGGAAGGCGGGAGCAGCCCCAGCATTTT. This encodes CASSQRGRREQPQHF.

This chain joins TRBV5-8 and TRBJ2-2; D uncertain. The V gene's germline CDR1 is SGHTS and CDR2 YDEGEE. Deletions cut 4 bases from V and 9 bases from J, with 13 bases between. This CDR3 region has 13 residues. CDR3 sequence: CASSPRLLWELFF. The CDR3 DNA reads TGTGCCAGCAGCCCTCGTCTCCTCTGGGAGCTGTTTTTT. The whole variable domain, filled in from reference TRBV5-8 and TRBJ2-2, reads EAGVTQSPTHLIKTRGQQATLRCSPISGHTSVYWYQQALGLGLQFLLWYDEGEERNRGNFPPRFSGRQFPNYSSELNVNALELEDSALYLCASSPRLLWELFFGEGSRLTVL.

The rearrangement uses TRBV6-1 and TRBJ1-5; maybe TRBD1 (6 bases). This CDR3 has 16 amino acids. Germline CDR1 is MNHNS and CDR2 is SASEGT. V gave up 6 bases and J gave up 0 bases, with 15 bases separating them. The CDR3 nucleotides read TGTGCCAGCAGCCCGTGGGACAACTATAGCAATCAGCCCCAGCATTTT. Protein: CASSPWDNYSNQPQHF.

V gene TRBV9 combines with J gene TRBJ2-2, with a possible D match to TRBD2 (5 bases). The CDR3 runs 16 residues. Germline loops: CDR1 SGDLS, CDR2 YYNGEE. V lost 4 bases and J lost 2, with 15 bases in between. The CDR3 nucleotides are TGTGCCAGCAGCCCACGTATGAGACTAAACACCGGGGAGCTGTTTTTT. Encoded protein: CASSPRMRLNTGELFF.

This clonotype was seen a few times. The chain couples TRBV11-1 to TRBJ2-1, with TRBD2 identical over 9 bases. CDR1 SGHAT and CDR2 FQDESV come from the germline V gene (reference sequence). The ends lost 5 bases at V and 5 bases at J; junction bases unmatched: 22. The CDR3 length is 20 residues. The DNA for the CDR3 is TGTGCCAGCAGCCGTGCCCTTGGGACTAGCAGACGCACCGTTGACAATGAGCAGTTCTTC. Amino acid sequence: CASSRALGTSRRTVDNEQFF.

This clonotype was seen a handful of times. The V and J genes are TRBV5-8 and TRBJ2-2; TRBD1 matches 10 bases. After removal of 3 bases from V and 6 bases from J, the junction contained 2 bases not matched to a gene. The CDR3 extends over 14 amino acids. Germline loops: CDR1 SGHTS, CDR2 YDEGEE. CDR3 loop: CASSSGQGPGELFF. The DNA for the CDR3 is TGTGCCAGCAGCTCGGGACAGGGGCCCGGGGAGCTGTTTTTT.

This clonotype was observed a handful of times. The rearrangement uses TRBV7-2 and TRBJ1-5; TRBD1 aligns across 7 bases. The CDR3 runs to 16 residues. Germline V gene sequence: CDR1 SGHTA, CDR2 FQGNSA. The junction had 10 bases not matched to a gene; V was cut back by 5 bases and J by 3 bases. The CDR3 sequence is CASSVGHRGFNQPQHF. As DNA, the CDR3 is TGTGCCAGCAGCGTGGGTCACAGGGGTTTCAATCAGCCCCAGCATTTT.

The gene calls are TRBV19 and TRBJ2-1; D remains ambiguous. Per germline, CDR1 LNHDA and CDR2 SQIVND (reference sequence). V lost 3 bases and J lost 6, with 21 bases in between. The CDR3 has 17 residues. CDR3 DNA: TGTGCCAGTAGTATCCTAATCGCGGCTACTACATCCAATGAGCAGTTCTTC. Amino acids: CASSILIAATTSNEQFF.

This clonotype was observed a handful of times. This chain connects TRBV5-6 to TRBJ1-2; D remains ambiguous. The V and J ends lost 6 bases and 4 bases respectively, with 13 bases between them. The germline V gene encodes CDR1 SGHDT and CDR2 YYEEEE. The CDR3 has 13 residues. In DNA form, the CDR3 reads TGTGCCAGCAAACGCACGGCGGGCTATGGCTACACCTTC. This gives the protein CASKRTAGYGYTF.